These 20 T cell receptor beta chains came from one sample sequenced in a study of cytomegalovirus exposure and HLA in healthy donors. Primers for the PCR totalled 60 Vbeta and 13 Jbeta. Measured with immunoSEQ multiplex PCR; TCRdb has only the in-frame clones, and not every one. Among around 90,000 clones listed, approximately 81% were seen once. The sample taken for sequencing was PBMCs. All receptors come from a woman in her forties in good health and CMV-seronegative.

The rearrangement joins TRBV6-6 to TRBJ2-4; 13 bases map to TRBD2. J gave up 9 bases and V 6 bases, and 8 bases lay outside the gene matches. The CDR3 length is 15 residues. CDR1 is MNHNY and CDR2 is SVGAGI in the germline V gene (reference sequence). The CDR3 loop is CASSRTSGSIPIQYF. CDR3 in DNA: TGTGCCAGCAGCCGGACTAGCGGGAGTATCCCCATTCAGTACTTC.

V is TRBV28 and J is TRBJ2-7, with TRBD2 identical over 9 bases. There are 14 residues in the CDR3. The trim removed 5 bases at V and 7 bases at J, leaving 9 bases unmatched. Germline V gene lookup returns CDR1 MDHEN and CDR2 SYDVKM. The CDR3 reads CASSVQREDLEQYF. The CDR3 bases are TGTGCCAGCAGTGTACAGCGGGAGGACCTGGAGCAGTACTTC.

V usage is TRBV11-2 and J usage is TRBJ2-5; D remains ambiguous. Germline assignment: CDR1 SGHAT and CDR2 FQNNGV. This CDR3 region has 14 residues. The germline V and J ends were trimmed by 5 bases and 3 bases, with 13 bases remaining between them. The CDR3 nucleotides are TGTGCCAGCAGCCCCCCCTGGGCAGAAGAGACCCAGTACTTC. It specifies CASSPPWAEETQYF.

The chain recombines TRBV5-1 with TRBJ1-1; the D gene is possibly TRBD1 (6 bases). This CDR3 spans 13 amino acids. V lost 1 base to trimming and J lost 11 bases, with 15 bases between them. Germline loops: CDR1 SGHRS, CDR2 YFSETQ. The CDR3 here is CASSLRGTGVAFF. The CDR3 DNA reads as TGCGCCAGCAGCTTGAGGGGGACCGGCGTCGCTTTCTTT.

This clone was recorded once. The rearrangement uses TRBV2 and TRBJ1-5, with 8 bases aligning to TRBD1. After removal of 8 bases from V and 3 bases from J, the junction contained 3 bases not matched to a gene. There are 13 residues in the CDR3. Germline CDR1 and CDR2: SNHLY and FYNNEI. CDR3 region: CASEGQDNQPQHF. The CDR3 bases are TGTGCCAGCGAGGGACAGGACAATCAGCCCCAGCATTTT.

This CDR3 reads CASSTRQGNQPQHF. CDR3 sequence (DNA): TGTGCCAGTAGTACTAGACAGGGCAATCAGCCCCAGCATTTT. J is TRBJ1-5 and V is TRBV19, with a tentative D call TRBD1 (6 bases). CDR1 is LNHDA and CDR2 is SQIVND in the germline V gene (reference sequence). The CDR3 is 14 amino acids. Deletions cut 4 bases from V and 2 bases from J, with 9 bases between.

This sequence joins TRBV30 and TRBJ2-7, with D possibly being TRBD2 (6 bases). CDR3 size: 15 residues. CDR1 and CDR2 (germline): GTSNPN, SVGIG (reference sequence). V lost 3 bases and J 2 bases, leaving 17 bases between the germline ends. The CDR3 DNA follows: TGTGCCTGGAGGCCTGGATGGGACTTTCCCTACGAGCAGTACTTC. This translates into CAWRPGWDFPYEQYF. Together with reference TRBV30 and TRBJ2-7, the CDR3 gives the full variable domain: SQTIHQWPATLVQPVGSPLSLECTVEGTSNPNLYWYRQAAGRGLQLLFYSVGIGQISSEVPQNLSASRPQDRQFILSSKKLLLSDSGFYLCAWRPGWDFPYEQYFGPGTRLTVT.

V usage is TRBV5-1 and J usage is TRBJ2-2, with D possibly matching TRBD1 (5 bases). The ends were cut back, 5 bases at V and 2 bases at J, with 13 bases in the middle. The CDR3 loop spans 15 amino acids. CDR1 and CDR2 from the germline V gene are SGHRS and YFSETQ. This chain's CDR3 is CASSGAASNTGELFF. CDR3 nucleotide sequence: TGCGCCAGCAGTGGGGCGGCATCCAACACCGGGGAGCTGTTTTTT.

There are a few counts of this clone. The gene calls are TRBV6-5 and TRBJ1-5, with 9 bases matching TRBD1. The CDR3 is made up of 15 amino acids. The J segment lost 3 bases and the V segment lost 2 bases, leaving 2 bases of the junction unmatched. Germline V lookup: CDR1 MNHEY, CDR2 SVGAGI. CDR3: CASSYTGGINQPQHF. The CDR3 DNA reads TGTGCCAGCAGTTACACAGGGGGCATCAATCAGCCCCAGCATTTT.

This clone showed up just once. In DNA, the CDR3 is TGTGCCAGCAGTGCCTCCGGCAGGGCGGGAGGGTTAAAGGGGCAGTATTTT. It encodes CASSASGRAGGLKGQYF. The chain joins TRBV25-1 to TRBJ2-3; 9 bases are a match to TRBD2. Germline V gene sequence: CDR1 MGHDK, CDR2 SYGVNS. Trimming removed 4 bases from V and 11 bases from J; junction bases left unmatched: 19. This CDR3 is built from 17 residues.

The chain recombines TRBV11-3 with TRBJ2-1, with 12 bases fitting TRBD2. Trimming cost V 5 bases and J 7 bases; bases outside gene matches: 9. The CDR3 totals 16 residues. Germline assignment: CDR1 SGHNT and CDR2 YENEEA. The CDR3 is CASSPRTSGKRNEQFF. The DNA for the CDR3 is TGTGCCAGCAGCCCAAGGACTAGCGGGAAACGGAATGAGCAGTTCTTC.

This chain connects TRBV12-5 to TRBJ2-4; TRBD2 agrees at 12 bases. V lost 1 base, J lost 0 bases, and 10 bases stayed unmatched. The CDR3 runs to 20 residues. Germline loops: CDR1 LGHNT, CDR2 FRNRAP. CDR3 nucleotides: TGTGCTAGTGGTTTGGGCAGTCTAGCGGGAGGGCCGATAGCCAAAAACATTCAGTACTTC. Translating gives CASGLGSLAGGPIAKNIQYF.

This sequence joins TRBV19 and TRBJ2-1, with D possibly TRBD1 on 5 matching bases. The V gene's germline CDR1 is LNHDA and CDR2 SQIVND (reference sequence). Trimming cost V 4 bases and J 10 bases, with 14 bases left between them. This CDR3 is 13 amino acids long. Here the CDR3 reads CASSKLTATEQFF. In DNA form, the CDR3 reads TGTGCCAGTAGTAAGTTGACAGCCACCGAGCAGTTCTTC.

The chain is built from TRBV5-6 and TRBJ2-1, with TRBD2 as a possible D gene (6 bases). CDR3 length equals 15 residues. Germline V gene data show CDR1 as SGHDT and CDR2 as YYEEEE. Deletions cut 1 base from V and 7 bases from J, with 15 bases between. The CDR3: CASSLFGGVRNEQFF. The CDR3, as DNA: TGTGCCAGCAGCTTGTTCGGGGGAGTTAGGAATGAGCAGTTCTTC.

This clone was seen more than once but under ten times. The J gene is TRBJ2-2, the V gene TRBV4-1, with TRBD2 identical over 13 bases. The CDR3 length is 18 residues. Unmatched junction bases numbered 6, after V lost 3 bases and J lost 2 bases. Germline assignment: CDR1 MGHRA and CDR2 YSYEKL. The CDR3 nucleotides are TGCGCCAGCAGCCATAGCGGGACTAGCGGGGCTAACACCGGGGAGCTGTTTTTT. Translating gives CASSHSGTSGANTGELFF.

The gene calls are TRBV28 and TRBJ1-2; D call uncertain. The germline gives CDR1 MDHEN, CDR2 SYDVKM. The germline V and J ends were trimmed by 5 bases and 7 bases, with 11 bases remaining between them. CDR3 length equals 12 residues. In nucleotides, the CDR3 is TGTGCCAGCAGTCGCACGTCGAGTGGCTACACCTTC. This translates into CASSRTSSGYTF.

The rearrangement links TRBV27 to TRBJ1-2, with D possibly being TRBD1 (6 bases). This CDR3 region has 12 residues. CDR1 is MNHEY, CDR2 SMNVEV, per germline (reference sequence). Trimming stripped 9 bases from V and 4 bases from J, with 12 bases between. The CDR3 is CASSGGPYGYTF. The CDR3 region has the DNA TGTGCCAGTAGCGGGGGCCCCTATGGCTACACCTTC.

The chain recombines TRBV11-2 with TRBJ2-3; D call uncertain. This CDR3 comprises 14 residues. Between the trimmed V and J ends, which lost 4 bases and 2 bases, there was a span of 10 bases. The V gene's germline CDR1 is SGHAT and CDR2 FQNNGV. CDR3 sequence: CASSSGHTTDTQYF. CDR3 in DNA: TGTGCCAGCAGCTCCGGTCATACCACAGATACGCAGTATTTT.

This clone was seen a single time. The V gene is TRBV28, the J gene TRBJ2-1; 10 positions agree with TRBD2. V dropped 6 bases and J dropped 6; count of bases not matched to a gene: 14. CDR1 and CDR2 from the germline V gene are MDHEN and SYDVKM. CDR3 size: 17 residues. The CDR3: CASSVGSVAGGGNEQFF. The CDR3 nucleotides read TGTGCCAGCAGCGTCGGTAGCGTAGCGGGAGGCGGCAATGAGCAGTTCTTC.

This clone showed up just once. Other nucleotide sequences from this sample produce the same CDR3. The chain recombines TRBV6-1 with TRBJ2-1, with TRBD2 identical over 10 bases. The V gene end was trimmed by 2 bases and the J gene end by 7 bases; junction bases not matched to a gene: 5. CDR3 size: 15 residues. CDR1 and CDR2 (germline): MNHNS, SASEGT. The CDR3 is CASSERTSGINEQFF. In DNA form, the CDR3 reads TGTGCCAGCAGTGAAAGGACTAGCGGAATTAATGAGCAGTTCTTC.